What follows describes a single T cell receptor (beta chain). What it binds is unknown. Per germline, CDR1 KGHSH and CDR2 LQKENI. The CDR3 totals 15 residues. The trim removed 6 bases at V and 2 bases at J, leaving 5 bases unmatched. This record belongs to a study of T cell responses to AZD1222 COVID-19 vaccine. Study information: It was second doses at about 4 or about 12 weeks that were pooled. Findings of the study overall: At 160-218 and 743-854, vaccine-associated CD4 TCRs were dominant, and they spanned spike. Close to half of all spike-specific TCRs reportedly target regions of the variants that are unmutated. Clonal diversity was possibly underestimated, and white British individuals and females predominated among donors.

Method: immunoSEQ multiplex PCR; TCRdb's copy keeps in-frame clones and lacks some. The sample carries 95,000 to 150,000 clones, about nine tenths recorded once. This receptor was obtained from an adult in good health. Source: peripheral blood, taken on day 0 of AZD1222 vaccination. V is TRBV18 and J is TRBJ2-5; TRBD2 aligns across 11 bases. The CDR3 region is CASSQTSGKQETQYF. The CDR3 DNA sequence: TGTGCCAGCTCCCAGACTAGCGGGAAACAAGAGACCCAGTACTTC.